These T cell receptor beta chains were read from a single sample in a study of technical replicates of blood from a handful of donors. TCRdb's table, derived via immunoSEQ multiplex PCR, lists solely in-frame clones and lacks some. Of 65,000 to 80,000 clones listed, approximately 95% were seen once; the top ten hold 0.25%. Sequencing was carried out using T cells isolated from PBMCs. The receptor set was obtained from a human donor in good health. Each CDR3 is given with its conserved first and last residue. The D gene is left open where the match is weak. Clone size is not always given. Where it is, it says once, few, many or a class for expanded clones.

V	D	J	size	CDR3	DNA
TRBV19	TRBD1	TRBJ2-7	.	CASSIPGQGREQYF	TGTGCCAGTAGTATACCCGGACAGGGGAGGGAGCAGTACTTC
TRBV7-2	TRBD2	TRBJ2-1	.	CASSRSGGTYNEQFF	TGTGCCAGCAGCCGGAGCGGGGGTACCTACAATGAGCAGTTCTTC
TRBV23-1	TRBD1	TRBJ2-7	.	CASSQSDRESSYEQYF	TGCGCCAGCAGTCAATCGGACAGGGAGAGCTCCTACGAGCAGTACTTC
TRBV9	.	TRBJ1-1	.	CASSAPGGFTEAFF	TGTGCCAGCAGCGCGCCTGGGGGGTTCACTGAAGCTTTCTTT
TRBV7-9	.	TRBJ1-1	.	CASSVVAEPEAFF	TGTGCCAGCAGCGTGGTAGCGGAGCCCGAAGCTTTCTTT
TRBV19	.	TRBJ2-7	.	CASSASSSEQYF	TGTGCCAGTAGTGCTAGCTCATCCGAGCAGTACTTC
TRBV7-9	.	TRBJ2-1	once	CASSLDPGDEQFF	TGTGCCAGCAGCTTAGATCCGGGAGATGAGCAGTTCTTC
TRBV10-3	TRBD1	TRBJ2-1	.	CAISERQGNYNEQFF	TGTGCCATCAGTGAGCGACAGGGGAATTACAATGAGCAGTTCTTC
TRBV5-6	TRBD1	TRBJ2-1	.	CASSIGQGPVNEQFF	TGTGCCAGCAGCATCGGACAGGGGCCAGTAAATGAGCAGTTCTTC
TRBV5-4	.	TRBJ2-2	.	CASRLFTGELFF	TGTGCCAGCAGACTCTTCACCGGGGAGCTGTTTTTT
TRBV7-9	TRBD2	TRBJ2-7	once	CASSPRAGPSSYEQYF	TGTGCCAGCAGCCCCAGAGCGGGGCCAAGCTCCTACGAGCAGTACTTC